These 7 T cell receptor beta chains were all obtained from the same sample, sequenced in a study of technical replicates of blood from several donors. The table came from immunoSEQ multiplex PCR; TCRdb's copy has only in-frame clones and leaves some out. The sample has about 85,000 clones, just under 95% seen once. The sample comprised T cells isolated from PBMCs. These TCRs come from a human donor in good health.

This sequence joins TRBV14 and TRBJ1-2; D unclear. V dropped 3 bases and J dropped 8 bases, with 13 bases sitting between them. The CDR3 sequence is 13 residues long. Germline CDR1 SGHDN, CDR2 FVKESK. The CDR3 loop is CASSQSSPLGYTF. In nucleotides, the CDR3 is TGTGCCAGCAGCCAGAGTAGCCCGTTAGGCTACACCTTC.

This chain connects TRBV19 to TRBJ2-3, with 9 positions matching TRBD2. Germline CDR1 is LNHDA and CDR2 is SQIVND (reference sequence). The CDR3 extends over 17 amino acids. J gave up 3 bases and V 2 bases, and 9 bases lay outside the gene matches. CDR3 in amino acids: CASSIPRPSGNTDTQYF. Written as DNA, the CDR3 is TGTGCCAGTAGTATACCCCGACCTAGCGGGAATACAGATACGCAGTATTTT.

The chain recombines TRBV9 with TRBJ2-1; 12 bases map to TRBD2. There are 15 residues in the CDR3. The junction had 3 bases not matched to a gene; V was cut back by 4 bases and J by 4 bases. Looked up from germline, CDR1 is SGDLS and CDR2 is YYNGEE. The CDR3 sequence: CASSSTSGGYNEQFF. Here the CDR3 DNA reads TGTGCCAGCAGCTCTACTAGCGGGGGGTACAATGAGCAGTTCTTC.

The rearrangement joins TRBV6-5 to TRBJ1-2, with D possibly matching TRBD1 (5 bases). Trimming shortened V by 5 bases and J by 6 bases, and 19 bases separated the two germline ends. CDR3 length equals 15 residues. Germline V gene lookup returns CDR1 MNHEY and CDR2 SVGAGI. CDR3 bases: TGTGCCAGCAGTCCCGACAGAACCATATCCAATGGCTACACCTTC. Translated: CASSPDRTISNGYTF.

The genes are TRBV10-1 and TRBJ1-1; D is perhaps TRBD1 (5 bases). CDR1 and CDR2 (germline): WNHNN, SYGVQD (reference sequence). This CDR3 region has 16 residues. Deletions cut 0 bases from V and 0 bases from J, with 11 bases between. The CDR3 sequence: CASSESPGKVNTEAFF. CDR3 sequence (DNA): TGCGCCAGCAGTGAGTCCCCAGGGAAGGTGAACACTGAAGCTTTCTTT.

CDR3 protein: CASTSGASYTF. DNA for the CDR3: TGTGCCAGCACAAGTGGGGCGAGTTACACCTTC. V is TRBV6-5 and J is TRBJ1-2; D perhaps matches TRBD1 (5 bases). Trimming took 7 bases from V and 11 from J, leaving 14 bases between them. Germline assignment: CDR1 MNHEY and CDR2 SVGAGI. CDR3 length: 11 residues.

This clone has just one count. The junction and the germline gene differ at one end; a read error may be behind it. This chain connects TRBV7-7 to TRBJ2-5; no clear D gene. Per germline, CDR1 SSHAT and CDR2 FNYEAQ (reference sequence). This CDR3 has 12 residues. The CDR3 sequence is CASSSPPGTQYF. CDR3 DNA: TGTGCTAGCAGCTCTCCCCCCGGGACCCAGTACTTC. The variable domain in full, completed from reference TRBV7-7 and TRBJ2-5, reads GAGVSQSPRYKVTKRGQDVTLRCDPISSHATLYWYQQALGQGPEFLTYFNYEAQPDKSGLPSDRFSAERPEGSISTLTIQRTEQRDSAMYRCASSSPPGTQYFGPGTRLLVL.